This T cell receptor (beta chain) is from a study of PD-L1 blockade in urothelial cancer. As for the study in general: Anywhere from 0 to 3 prior chemotherapy regimens had been received by patients.

Clones were read by immunoSEQ multiplex PCR, and TCRdb kept only the in-frame ones, dropping some. This table holds under 100,000 clones, around 76% found once. General study results and limits: Pretreatment blood TCR clonality under the median forecast improved survival.

Per germline, CDR1 ENHRY and CDR2 SYGVKD. The CDR3 spans 17 residues. V shed 8 bases, J shed 1 base, and the junction held 7 bases outside the gene matches. Worth noting for this clone: No antigen is known for it.

Each patient gave between 1 and 8 samples of peripheral blood mononuclear cells, which were collected pretreatment and during treatment. This sequence joins TRBV10-3 and TRBJ2-6, with 11 bases matching TRBD1. This specimen was PBMCs, taken around atezolizumab (anti-PD-L1) treatment. The TCR sequence derives from a man between 70 and 80 years old with urothelial cancer. The CDR3 DNA reads TGTGCCATCGGGCCCGGGACAGGGGGATCTGGGGCCAACGTCCTGACTTTC. It encodes CAIGPGTGGSGANVLTF.